This entry concerns a single TCR beta chain. Germline V gene lookup returns CDR1 SNHLY and CDR2 FYNNEI. The CDR3 covers 14 residues. Trimming took off 2 bases at V and 4 bases at J, with 9 bases between the two ends. This sample is part of a study of blood T cell repertoires in COVID-19. Overall study: Donors in the United States, Italy and Spain gave samples during acute or convalescent COVID-19. Sources were T cells, B-cell-depleted T cells, or PBMCs; the material itself was cDNA or gDNA.

Authors' data handling: Amplification from reference gene primers served as the basis for estimated nucleated cell counts. Sequencing used immunoSEQ multiplex PCR; TCRdb keeps in-frame clones, though not all of them. V, J and clone size were drawn from that table, and D and trimming were deduced from the DNA. Of 70,000 to 90,000 clones in the sample, roughly 70% were seen once. The rearrangement uses TRBV2 and TRBJ1-5; no firm D call. The TCR sequence derives from a human donor with acute or convalescent COVID-19. The donor label of this sample is uncertain. The source material was peripheral blood. The CDR3 region has the DNA TGTGCCAGCAGTGAAAGAACAGAGAATCAGCCCCAGCATTTT. Residues: CASSERTENQPQHF.